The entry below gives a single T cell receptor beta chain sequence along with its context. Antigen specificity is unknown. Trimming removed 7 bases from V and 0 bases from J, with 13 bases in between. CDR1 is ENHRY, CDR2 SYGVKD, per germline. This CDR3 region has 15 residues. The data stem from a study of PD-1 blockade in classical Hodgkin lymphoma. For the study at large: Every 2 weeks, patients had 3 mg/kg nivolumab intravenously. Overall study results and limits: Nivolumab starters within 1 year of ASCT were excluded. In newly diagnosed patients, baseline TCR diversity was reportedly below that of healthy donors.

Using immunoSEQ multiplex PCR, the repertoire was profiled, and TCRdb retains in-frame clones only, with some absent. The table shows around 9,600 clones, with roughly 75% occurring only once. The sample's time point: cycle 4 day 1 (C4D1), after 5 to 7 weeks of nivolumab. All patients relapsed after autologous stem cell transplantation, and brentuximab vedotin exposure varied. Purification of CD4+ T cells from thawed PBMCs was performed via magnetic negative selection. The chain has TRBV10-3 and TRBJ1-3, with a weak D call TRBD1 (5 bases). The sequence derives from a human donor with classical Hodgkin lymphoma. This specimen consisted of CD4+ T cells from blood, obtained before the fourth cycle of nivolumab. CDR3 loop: CAIMGESHSGNTIYF. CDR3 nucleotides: TGTGCCATCATGGGGGAATCCCACTCTGGAAACACCATATATTTT.